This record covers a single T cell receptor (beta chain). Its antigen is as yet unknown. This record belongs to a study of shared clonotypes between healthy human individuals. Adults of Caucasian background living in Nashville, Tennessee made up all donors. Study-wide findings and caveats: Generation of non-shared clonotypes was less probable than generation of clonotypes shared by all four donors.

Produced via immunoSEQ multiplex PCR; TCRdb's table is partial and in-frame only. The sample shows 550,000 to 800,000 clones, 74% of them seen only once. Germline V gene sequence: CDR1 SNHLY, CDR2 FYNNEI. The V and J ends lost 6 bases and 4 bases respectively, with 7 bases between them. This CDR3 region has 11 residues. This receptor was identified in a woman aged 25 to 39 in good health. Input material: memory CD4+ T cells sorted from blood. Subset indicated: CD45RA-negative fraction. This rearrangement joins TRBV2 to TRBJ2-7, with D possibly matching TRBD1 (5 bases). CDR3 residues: CASRDMYEQYF. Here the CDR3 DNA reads TGTGCCAGCAGGGACATGTACGAGCAGTACTTC. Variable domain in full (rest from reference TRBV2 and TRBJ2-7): EPEVTQTPSHQVTQMGQEVILRCVPISNHLYFYWYRQILGQKVEFLVSFYNNEISEKSEIFDDQFSVERPDGSNFTLKIRSTKLEDSAMYFCASRDMYEQYFGPGTRLTVT.